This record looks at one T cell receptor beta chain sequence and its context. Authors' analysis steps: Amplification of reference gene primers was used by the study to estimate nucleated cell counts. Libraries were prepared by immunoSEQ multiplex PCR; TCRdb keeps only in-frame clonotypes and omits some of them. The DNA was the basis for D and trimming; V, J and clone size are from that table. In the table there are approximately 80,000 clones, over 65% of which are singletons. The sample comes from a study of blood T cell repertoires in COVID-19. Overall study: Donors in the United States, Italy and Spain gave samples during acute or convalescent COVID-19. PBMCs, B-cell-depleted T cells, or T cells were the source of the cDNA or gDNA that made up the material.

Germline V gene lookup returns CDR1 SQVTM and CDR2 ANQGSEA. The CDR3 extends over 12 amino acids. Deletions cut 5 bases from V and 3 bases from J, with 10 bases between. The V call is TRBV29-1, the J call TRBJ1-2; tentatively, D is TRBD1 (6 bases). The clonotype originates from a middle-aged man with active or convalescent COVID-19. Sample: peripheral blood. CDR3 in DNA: TGCAGCGTTTCACAGGGAGACTATGGCTACACCTTC. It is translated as CSVSQGDYGYTF.